The clone carrying this T cell receptor beta chain appeared a few times. This entry is derived from a study of T cells in Graves' hyperthyroidism and ophthalmopathy. Study-wide context: Sampling of peripheral blood happened at initial diagnosis, prior to any treatment.

Researchers amplified the TCR beta CDR3 regions from RNA transcripts. The TCR CDR3 was amplified in a first-round RT-PCR using the HTBI primer set. MiXCR, run by TCRdb on the multiplex PCR reads, gives a single entry per CDR3 protein. The sample lists hundreds of thousands of distinct CDR3 sequences, 15% to 19% seen once, with roughly 7.4% in the top ten. This CDR3 contains 11 residues. With 1 base removed from V and 7 bases from J, the gap between germline ends came to 1 base. Looked up from germline, CDR1 is LNHDA and CDR2 is SQIVND (reference sequence). Sequenced material: blood. This receptor was identified in a woman aged 18-35 years with Graves' hyperthyroidism. The gene calls are TRBV19 and TRBJ2-2, with no clear D. Written as DNA, the CDR3 is TGTGCCAGTAGTATAGGCGGGGAGCTGTTTTTT. Its protein is CASSIGGELFF.